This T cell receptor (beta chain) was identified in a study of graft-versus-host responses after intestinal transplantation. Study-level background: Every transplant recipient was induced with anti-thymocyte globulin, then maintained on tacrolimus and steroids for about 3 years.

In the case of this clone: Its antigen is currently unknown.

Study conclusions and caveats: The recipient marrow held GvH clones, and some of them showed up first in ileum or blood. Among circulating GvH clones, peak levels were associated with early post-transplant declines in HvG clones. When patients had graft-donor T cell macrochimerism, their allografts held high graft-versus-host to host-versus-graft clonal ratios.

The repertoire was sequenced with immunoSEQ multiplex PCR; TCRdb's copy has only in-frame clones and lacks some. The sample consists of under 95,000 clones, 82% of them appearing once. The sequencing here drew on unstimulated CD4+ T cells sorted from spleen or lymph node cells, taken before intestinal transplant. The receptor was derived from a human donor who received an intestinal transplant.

CDR3 region: CASRGGDVYGYTF. The CDR3 nucleotides read TGTGCCAGCAGGGGGGGGGACGTCTATGGCTACACCTTC. The chain is built from TRBV2 and TRBJ1-2; weak D call: TRBD1 (5 bases). CDR3 length: 13 residues. V shed 6 bases and J shed 4 bases, with 12 bases lying between them. From germline, CDR1 is SNHLY and CDR2 FYNNEI. Full variable domain (remainder filled in from reference TRBV2 and TRBJ1-2): EPEVTQTPSHQVTQMGQEVILRCVPISNHLYFYWYRQILGQKVEFLVSFYNNEISEKSEIFDDQFSVERPDGSNFTLKIRSTKLEDSAMYFCASRGGDVYGYTFGSGTRLTVV.